The next 26 T cell receptor beta chains were all read from a single sample in a study of breast tumors, draining lymph nodes, adjacent tissues listed by TCRdb under 2016. Libraries were built with multiplex PCR. Sequencing relied on an Illumina HiSeq 2000. TCRdb reworked the public reads: Q25 trimming with fastp, MiXCR clone assembly, productive beta chains retained. Each entry merges the rows of one CDR3 protein and shows their most common DNA and genes. The sample contains fewer than 80,000 distinct CDR3 sequences, around 43% of them found a single time. The ten largest clones represent about 8.4% of the sample. The sample comprised breast tumor tissue. The source of these receptors is a female donor with breast cancer. Some clones in this sample may be carry-over from other donors' samples.

This chain joins TRBV12-3 or TRBV12-4 and TRBJ2-4; D may correspond to TRBD1 or TRBD2 (6 bases each). V lost 2 bases and J lost 5, with 13 bases in between. CDR3 length: 15 residues. Here the CDR3 reads CASSLLVGGENIQYF. The DNA for the CDR3 is TGTGCCAGCAGTTTATTGGTGGGGGGCGAAAACATTCAGTACTTC.

In the case of this clonotype: The CDR3 does not close with the conserved phenylalanine or tryptophan, likely indicating a read error. The J gene is TRBJ2-7, the V gene TRBV5-1; 8 bases line up with TRBD1. V lost 1 base and J lost 2; bases outside the gene matches: 8. Germline loops: CDR1 SGHRS, CDR2 YFSETQ. CDR3 length equals 16 residues. Written as DNA, the CDR3 is TGCGCCAGCAGCTTGAATGACAGGGGCCACACCTACGAGCAGTACCTC. It encodes CASSLNDRGHTYEQYL.

This clonotype has ten or more counts. The chain employs TRBV5-5 and TRBJ1-4; perhaps TRBD1 as D (5 bases). Germline CDR1 SGHKS, CDR2 YYEKEE (reference sequence). V was cut by 0 bases and J by 3 bases, with 12 bases left in between. The CDR3 is 16 amino acids. CDR3 nucleotides: TGTGCCAGCAGCTTGGTCGGGGGGTACGCTAATGAAAAACTGTTTTTT. Protein sequence: CASSLVGGYANEKLFF.

Many counts were recorded for this clonotype. This chain uses TRBV5-8 with TRBJ2-3; perhaps D is TRBD1 or TRBD2 (5 bases each). CDR1 and CDR2 from the germline V gene are SGHTS and YDEGEE. The CDR3 covers 13 residues. V was trimmed by 6 bases and J by 4 bases, leaving 12 bases between them. CDR3 nucleotides: TGTGCCAGCACCCCCGGGACCCCAGATACGCAGTATTTT. Translating gives CASTPGTPDTQYF.

Of note for this clonotype: This may stem from a read error, because a much larger clone lies one nucleotide away. The CDR3 DNA reads as TGTGCCTGGAGAGGAAGCGGGGCAGATACGCAGTATTTT. Translated, it gives CAWRGSGADTQYF. This chain joins TRBV30 and TRBJ2-3; 7 positions agree with TRBD2. Trimming removed 3 bases from V and 4 bases from J; junction bases left unmatched: 4. The CDR3 covers 13 residues. Germline V lookup: CDR1 GTSNPN, CDR2 SVGIG (reference sequence).

This clonotype was counted ten times or more. The chain couples TRBV6-5 to TRBJ2-2; D gene unclear. CDR3 length: 13 residues. CDR1 is MNHEY and CDR2 is SVGAGI in the germline V gene. The V end lost 5 bases, the J end lost 1 base, and 5 bases lay between the germline ends. CDR3 bases: TGTGCCAGCAGTACACAGAACACCGGGGAGCTGTTTTTT. Its protein is CASSTQNTGELFF.

The chain recombines TRBV24-1 with TRBJ1-2, with a weak D call TRBD1 (5 bases). Per the germline V gene, CDR1 is KGHDR and CDR2 is SFDVKD. The V end was cut by 1 base, the J end by 10 bases, with 15 bases between. The CDR3 extends over 14 amino acids. DNA of the CDR3: TGTGCCACCAGTGATTTTCTTCTAGCGGGGGACTACACCTTC. Amino acids: CATSDFLLAGDYTF.

This clonotype was recorded once. The chain uses TRBV12-3 or TRBV12-4 and TRBJ1-1; 8 bases are a match to TRBD1. The CDR3 is 13 residues long. The V segment lost 5 bases and the J segment 4 bases; nucleotides outside the gene matches: 3. As DNA, the CDR3 is TGTGCCAGCAGTGGCGGACAGGGCACTGAAGCTTTCTTT. Protein sequence: CASSGGQGTEAFF.

This clonotype came up many times. The chain links TRBV6-6 to TRBJ2-3; D may be TRBD2 (5 bases). V shed 7 bases and J shed 1 base, with 9 bases lying between them. This CDR3 has 13 residues. Per germline, CDR1 MNHNY and CDR2 SVGAGI (reference sequence). CDR3 protein: CASNKEGTDTQYF. The CDR3 region has the DNA TGTGCCAGCAACAAGGAGGGCACAGATACGCAGTATTTT.

This clonotype was seen ten or more times. V gene TRBV6-2 or TRBV6-3 combines with J gene TRBJ2-5, with 12 bases that match TRBD2. The V gene's germline CDR1 is MNHEY and CDR2 SVGEGT. J gave up 3 bases and V 2 bases, and 13 bases lay outside the gene matches. The CDR3 is 19 residues long. The CDR3 is CASSYPLGLAGLREETQYF. DNA of the CDR3: TGTGCCAGCAGTTACCCGTTGGGACTAGCGGGTCTAAGGGAAGAGACCCAGTACTTC.

Turning to this clonotype: A much more abundant neighbour one base away suggests this may be a read error. The V call is TRBV6-5, the J call TRBJ2-1; D may be TRBD1 (6 bases). The V gene lost 11 bases and the J gene lost 0 bases, with 14 bases spanning the gap. This CDR3 is 14 amino acids long. Germline CDR1 reads MNHEY; CDR2 reads SVGAGI. The CDR3 coding sequence is TGTGCCGGCAATAGGGGGAACTCCTACAATGAGCAGTTCTTC. Protein product: CAGNRGNSYNEQFF.

This clonotype was observed many times. The rearrangement uses TRBV11-3 and TRBJ2-2, with D hard to call. Trimming shortened V by 5 bases and J by 8 bases, and 9 bases separated the two germline ends. The germline V gene has CDR1 SGHNT and CDR2 YENEEA. The CDR3 spans 12 residues. Here the CDR3 reads CASSPAAGELFF. The CDR3 DNA sequence: TGTGCCAGCAGCCCGGCGGCGGGGGAGCTGTTTTTT.

This clonotype was seen at least ten times. A read error may be the cause here, since a much bigger clone is one base away. The chain joins TRBV20-1 to TRBJ2-7, with 7 bases aligning to TRBD2. The CDR3 loop spans 14 amino acids. Germline V gene sequence: CDR1 DFQATT, CDR2 SNEGSKA (reference sequence). Written as DNA, the CDR3 is TGCAGTGCTAGGTCTTATAGCGGGTCCTCCGAGCAGTACTTC. Its translation is CSARSYSGSSEQYF.

This clonotype was counted ten times or more. This chain joins TRBV7-9 and TRBJ2-1, with D possibly matching TRBD1 (6 bases). Germline CDR1 reads SEHNR; CDR2 reads FQNEAQ (reference sequence). CDR3 size: 14 residues. V lost 3 bases and J lost 9, with 15 bases in between. CDR3 in DNA: TGTGCCAGCAGCTTTCCTTACAGGGAGACTGAGCAGTTCTTC. Its protein is CASSFPYRETEQFF.

The chain uses TRBV20-1 and TRBJ2-3, with D perhaps TRBD1 (6 bases). Deletions cut 2 bases from V and 2 bases from J, with 23 bases between. The CDR3 length is 18 residues. Germline V gene lookup returns CDR1 DFQATT and CDR2 SNEGSKA (reference sequence). The CDR3 coding sequence is TGCAGTGCTAGAAGCGAGGGGGACACTTCTAGAGTCACAGATACGCAGTATTTT. This sequence encodes CSARSEGDTSRVTDTQYF.

This clonotype has at least ten counts. This sequence joins TRBV12-3 or TRBV12-4 and TRBJ2-7; 9 nucleotides line up with TRBD1. The trim removed 6 bases at V and 2 bases at J, leaving 5 bases unmatched. The CDR3 consists of 14 residues. CDR3 DNA: TGTGCCAGCAGACACAGGGGGCTTACCTACGAGCAGTACTTC. It translates to CASRHRGLTYEQYF.

DNA of the CDR3: TGTGCCAGCAGCTTAAACCCCAGCACAGATACGCAGTATTTT. It specifies CASSLNPSTDTQYF. This rearrangement joins TRBV7-3 to TRBJ2-3; D gene uncertain. Germline assignment: CDR1 SGHTA and CDR2 FQGTGA. The CDR3 totals 14 residues. Deletions cut 1 base from V and 0 bases from J, with 5 bases between.

This clonotype was seen only a few times. This may be a read error, as it is one base from a much larger clone. V and J are TRBV11-1 and TRBJ2-7; 7 bases match TRBD1. Germline lookup yields CDR1 SGHAT and CDR2 FQDESV (reference sequence). The CDR3 has 13 residues. J was trimmed by 5 bases and V by 5 bases; bases with no gene match: 6. DNA for the CDR3: TGTGCCAGCAGCACAGCAGGGGGTGACGAGCAGTACTTC. It codes for CASSTAGGDEQYF.

This clonotype occurred many times. The CDR3 bases are TGTGCCAGCAGTAGGACAGGGAGGGAAAAACTGTTTTTT. Translated, it gives CASSRTGREKLFF. The V and J genes are TRBV12-3 or TRBV12-4 and TRBJ1-4; 8 nucleotides line up with TRBD1. Trimming took 5 bases from V and 8 from J; bases not matched to a gene: 4. This CDR3 is 13 amino acids long.

The chain recombines TRBV24-1 with TRBJ2-1, with 9 bases matching TRBD2. V gave up 7 bases and J gave up 7 bases; unmatched junction bases: 10. Germline assignment: CDR1 KGHDR and CDR2 SFDVKD. The CDR3 loop spans 15 amino acids. For the CDR3, the DNA is TGTGCCACCAGCCCTGCGGCGGGGGGGGCGAATGAGCAGTTCTTC. As protein: CATSPAAGGANEQFF.

This clonotype was detected ten times or more. A much larger clone lies one base from this, so it may be a read error. Given the absence of the conserved phenylalanine or tryptophan at the CDR3 end, a read error is likely. CDR3 in amino acids: CASNQQGAFYEQYL. In DNA, the CDR3 is TGTGCCAGCAATCAACAGGGGGCATTCTACGAGCAGTACCTC. The chain is built from TRBV6-1 and TRBJ2-7; 9 nucleotides align to TRBD1. Germline assignment: CDR1 MNHNS and CDR2 SASEGT. The CDR3 has 14 residues. The V segment lost 7 bases and the J segment 3 bases; nucleotides outside the gene matches: 7.

Comment on this clonotype: Sequence at one end of the junction differs from germline and may be a read error. The genes are TRBV10-3 and TRBJ1-6; TRBD1 is a possible D gene (6 bases). The CDR3 is made up of 15 amino acids. The V gene's germline CDR1 is ENHRY and CDR2 SYGVKD. CDR3 sequence reads: CAISERGAENSPPHF. The CDR3 DNA is TGTGCCATCAGTGAGCGGGGGGCGGAAAATTCACCCCCCCACTTT.

The chain is built from TRBV7-3 and TRBJ1-6; D is unresolved. The CDR3 spans 14 residues. V was trimmed by 5 bases and J by 3 bases, leaving 8 bases between them. Germline lookup yields CDR1 SGHTA and CDR2 FQGTGA. The CDR3 DNA follows: TGTGCCAGCAGCCGGCGCGACTATAATTCACCCCTCCACTTT. Protein: CASSRRDYNSPLHF.

This clonotype was detected a few times. The V gene is TRBV29-1, the J gene TRBJ1-2, with 9 bases fitting TRBD1. CDR3 length equals 12 residues. CDR1 and CDR2 (germline): SQVTM, ANQGSEA. V lost 6 bases, J lost 2 bases, and 1 base stayed unmatched. CDR3 bases: TGCAGCGTCACAGGGGGCAACTATGGCTACACCTTC. Translated, it gives CSVTGGNYGYTF.

At least ten counts were recorded for this clonotype. The chain recombines TRBV7-9 with TRBJ1-6, with unresolved D. Trimming stripped 4 bases from V and 0 bases from J, with 10 bases between. The CDR3 has 16 residues. Germline V CDR1 and CDR2: SEHNR, FQNEAQ (reference sequence). In DNA, the CDR3 is TGTGCCAGCAGCTCCCGGGCGAGCTCCTATAATTCACCCCTCCACTTT. Translating it yields CASSSRASSYNSPLHF.

This clonotype was counted ten times or more. The gene calls are TRBV7-9 and TRBJ1-2; TRBD1 matches at 9 bases. V was clipped by 1 base and J by 8 bases; unmatched bases: 8. The CDR3 covers 15 residues. Germline loops: CDR1 SEHNR, CDR2 FQNEAQ (reference sequence). The CDR3 region is CASSLVTGGAWGYTF. Here the CDR3 DNA reads TGTGCCAGCAGCTTAGTCACAGGGGGCGCTTGGGGCTACACCTTC.